This record covers a single TCR beta chain. The antigen remains unidentified. A roughly 120-subject validation cohort, separate from the roughly 700-subject first cohort, supplied the donors. The record originates from a study of cytomegalovirus exposure and HLA in healthy donors. Study details: A later analysis reported the approximately 120 validation repertoires used the same platform as the approximately 650 first-cohort repertoires. The study's findings and limits: Specificity for CMV antigens was confirmed in vitro for a few of the CMV-associated chains. TCR beta chains numbering roughly 150 were designated cytomegalovirus-associated.

TCRdb's table, derived via immunoSEQ multiplex PCR, lists solely in-frame clones and lacks some. The data show approximately 120,000 clones, approximately 89% seen once. Germline V gene lookup returns CDR1 SGHRS and CDR2 YFSETQ. J was trimmed by 1 base and V by 3 bases; bases with no gene match: 1. The CDR3 is made up of 14 amino acids. The sequenced sample was PBMCs. The source is a young woman in good health and CMV-seronegative. The rearrangement links TRBV5-1 to TRBJ1-1; TRBD1 aligns across 9 bases. The CDR3, as DNA: TGCGCCAGCAGCTGGGGACAGGGGAACACTGAAGCTTTCTTT. Translation gives CASSWGQGNTEAFF.